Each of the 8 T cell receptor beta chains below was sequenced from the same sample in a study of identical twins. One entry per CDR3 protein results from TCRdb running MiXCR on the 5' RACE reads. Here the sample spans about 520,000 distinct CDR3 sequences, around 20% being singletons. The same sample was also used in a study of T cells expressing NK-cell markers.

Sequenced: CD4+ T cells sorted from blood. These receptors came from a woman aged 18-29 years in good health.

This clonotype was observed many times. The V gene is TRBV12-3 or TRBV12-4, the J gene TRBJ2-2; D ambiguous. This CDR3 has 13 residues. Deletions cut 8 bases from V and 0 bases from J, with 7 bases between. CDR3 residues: CASHHSNTGELFF. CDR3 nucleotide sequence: TGTGCCAGCCACCACTCGAACACCGGGGAGCTGTTTTTT.

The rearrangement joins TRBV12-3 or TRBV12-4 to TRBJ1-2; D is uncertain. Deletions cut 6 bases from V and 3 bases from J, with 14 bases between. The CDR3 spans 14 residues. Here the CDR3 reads CASSHQWADYGYTF. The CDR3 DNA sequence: TGTGCCAGCAGCCACCAGTGGGCGGACTATGGCTACACCTTC.

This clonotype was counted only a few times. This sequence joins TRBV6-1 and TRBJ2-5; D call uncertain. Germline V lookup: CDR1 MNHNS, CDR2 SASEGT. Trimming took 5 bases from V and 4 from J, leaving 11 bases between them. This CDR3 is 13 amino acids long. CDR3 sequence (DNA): TGTGCCAGCAGTCCCGGAAAAGGAGAGACCCAGTACTTC. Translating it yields CASSPGKGETQYF.

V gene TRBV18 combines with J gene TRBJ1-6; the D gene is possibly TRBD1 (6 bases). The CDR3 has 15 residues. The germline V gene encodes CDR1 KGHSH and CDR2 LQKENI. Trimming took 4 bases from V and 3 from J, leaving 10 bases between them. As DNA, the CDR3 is TGTGCCAGCTCACATGACAGGCTCTATAATTCACCCCTCCACTTT. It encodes CASSHDRLYNSPLHF.

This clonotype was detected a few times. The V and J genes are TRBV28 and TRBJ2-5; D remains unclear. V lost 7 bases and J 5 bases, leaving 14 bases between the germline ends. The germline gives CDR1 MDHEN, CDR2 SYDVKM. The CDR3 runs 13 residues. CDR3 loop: CASTGSPRETQYF. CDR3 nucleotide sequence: TGTGCCAGCACCGGGTCTCCCCGGGAGACCCAGTACTTC.

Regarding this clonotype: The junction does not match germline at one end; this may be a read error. The CDR3, as DNA: TGCAGTGCTAGAGGTTCGACTAGCGGGGGCTCCACCCCCTTC. Amino acid sequence: CSARGSTSGGSTPF. The rearrangement joins TRBV20-1 to TRBJ2-7; TRBD2 agrees at 12 bases. This CDR3 is 14 amino acids long. Per the germline V gene, CDR1 is DFQATT and CDR2 is SNEGSKA (reference sequence).

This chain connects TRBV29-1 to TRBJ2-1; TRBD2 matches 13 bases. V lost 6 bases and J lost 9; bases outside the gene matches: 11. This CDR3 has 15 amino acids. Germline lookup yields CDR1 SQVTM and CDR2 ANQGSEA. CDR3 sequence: CSVTGTSGTAGEQFF. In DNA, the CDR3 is TGCAGCGTAACCGGGACTAGCGGGACAGCGGGTGAGCAGTTCTTC.

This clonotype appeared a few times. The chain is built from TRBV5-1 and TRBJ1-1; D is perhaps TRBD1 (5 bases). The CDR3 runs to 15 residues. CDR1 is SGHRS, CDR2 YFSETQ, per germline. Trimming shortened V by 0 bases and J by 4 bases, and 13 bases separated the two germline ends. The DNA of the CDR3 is TGCGCCAGCAGCTTGGTGGGTCTAGGGACCACTGAAGCTTTCTTT. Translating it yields CASSLVGLGTTEAFF.